Each of the 8 T cell receptor beta chains below was sequenced from the same sample in a study of blood T cell repertoires in COVID-19. Some clones are missing from TCRdb's copy, which holds only in-frame ones; the method was immunoSEQ multiplex PCR. The sample holds about 410,000 clones; roughly 85% are singletons and the top ten take more than 1.4%. The sequencing sample was made of peripheral blood. All receptors come from a woman in her 30s with active or convalescent COVID-19.

V usage is TRBV5-1 and J usage is TRBJ2-7; D unclear. V was trimmed by 1 base and J by 5 bases, leaving 16 bases between them. The length of the CDR3 is 15 residues. Germline loops: CDR1 SGHRS, CDR2 YFSETQ. CDR3 amino acids: CASSLQPQASNEQYF. In DNA form, the CDR3 reads TGCGCCAGCAGCTTGCAGCCTCAGGCATCCAACGAGCAGTACTTC.

The chain uses TRBV4-1 and TRBJ2-7; D remains unclear. V was shortened by 3 bases and J by 7 bases, with 13 bases between the two germline ends. This CDR3 region has 13 residues. Germline V CDR1 and CDR2: MGHRA, YSYEKL. The CDR3 spells CASSQEQSSEQYF. CDR3 DNA sequence: TGCGCCAGCAGCCAGGAGCAGTCCTCTGAGCAGTACTTC.

V gene TRBV14 combines with J gene TRBJ1-1, with 7 nucleotides matching TRBD1. The trim removed 1 base at V and 10 bases at J, leaving 9 bases unmatched. CDR3 length equals 14 residues. CDR1 and CDR2 from the germline V gene are SGHDN and FVKESK. The CDR3 region has the DNA TGTGCCAGCAGCCAAGTGACAGGGCCGGTGGTAGCTTTCTTT. Translation gives CASSQVTGPVVAFF.

The chain recombines TRBV25-1 with TRBJ1-1; D is unclear. The CDR3 has 13 amino acids. The V gene lost 4 bases and the J gene lost 6 bases, with 12 bases spanning the gap. CDR1 MGHDK and CDR2 SYGVNS come from the germline V gene. The CDR3 here is CASSGLFSPEAFF. CDR3 DNA sequence: TGTGCCAGCAGTGGACTTTTCTCCCCTGAAGCTTTCTTT.

V is TRBV5-1 and J is TRBJ2-7; D gene ambiguous. Germline V gene data show CDR1 as SGHRS and CDR2 as YFSETQ. The CDR3 sequence is 13 residues long. The V and J ends lost 3 bases and 5 bases respectively, with 12 bases between them. This CDR3 is CASSSRRRDEQYF. The CDR3 DNA follows: TGCGCCAGCAGCTCGAGAAGACGGGACGAGCAGTACTTC.

V is TRBV30 and J is TRBJ1-6, with a tentative D call TRBD1 (5 bases). Germline CDR1 GTSNPN, CDR2 SVGIG (reference sequence). The CDR3 covers 14 residues. Trimming removed 3 bases at V and 7 bases at J, with 13 bases between. The CDR3 coding sequence is TGTGCCTGGAGGTATTCGGGGGTGAATTCACCCCTCCACTTT. This sequence encodes CAWRYSGVNSPLHF.

The genes are TRBV15 and TRBJ1-3; weak D call: TRBD1 (6 bases). This CDR3 region has 15 residues. Germline V gene lookup returns CDR1 LNHNV and CDR2 YYDKDF (reference sequence). V lost 5 bases, J lost 4 bases, and 15 bases lay in between. The CDR3 loop is CATSQGGAEGNTIYF. The CDR3 DNA follows: TGTGCCACCAGCCAAGGGGGGGCGGAAGGAAACACCATATATTTT.

V gene TRBV11-2 combines with J gene TRBJ1-1; 10 bases map to TRBD1. Trimming took 5 bases from V and 1 from J; bases not matched to a gene: 7. The CDR3 covers 16 residues. Germline V CDR1 and CDR2: SGHAT, FQNNGV. The CDR3: CASSPWTGGKNTEAFF. The CDR3 region has the DNA TGTGCCAGCAGCCCGTGGACAGGGGGGAAGAACACTGAAGCTTTCTTT.